Sequencing of this TCR beta chain was carried out in a study of blood T cells in healthy people across ages. Study observations and caveats: What prevented conclusive comparison of naive and antigen-experienced cells was that PBMCs were unsorted. A greater number of naive CD4+ cells and higher diversity distinguished long-lived donors from aged donors.

CDR3 length: 14 residues. Between the trimmed V and J ends, which lost 0 bases and 5 bases, there was a span of 9 bases. From germline, CDR1 is LNHNV and CDR2 YYDKDF (reference sequence). The draw of peripheral blood yielded approximately 10 milliliters from each donor. Comments on this clonotype: The antigen is undetermined.

A sample-barcoded 5' primer and a J-beta primer mix were used in a second PCR of about 7 to 11 cycles. TCRdb itself ran the 5' RACE reads through MiXCR, one entry per CDR3 protein. Of approximately 800,000 distinct CDR3 sequences listed, approximately 59% were seen once; the top ten hold roughly 25%. This receptor was obtained from a man aged 25-40 years in good health. Sequencing input: blood. The chain combines TRBV15 with TRBJ2-3; D is ambiguous. CDR3 sequence: CATSRDEYLDTQYF. The CDR3 DNA reads as TGTGCCACCAGCAGAGATGAGTATCTAGATACGCAGTATTTT.